There are a few counts of the clone carrying this T cell receptor beta chain. Its antigen is still unknown. Germline CDR1 reads SQVTM; CDR2 reads ANQGSEA. This CDR3 comprises 15 residues. The V segment lost 6 bases and the J segment 3 bases; nucleotides outside the gene matches: 9. This sample was taken from a study of beta chain features in type 1 diabetes. Study context: On cell yields, gender and age, patients and healthy donors were similar.

Expressed TCRB transcripts were sequenced because the isolated RNA had all been reverse transcribed beforehand. Using immunoSEQ multiplex PCR, the repertoire was profiled, and TCRdb retains in-frame clones only, with some absent. The repertoire has fewer than 900,000 clones, under 20% of them found once; the top ten carry about 0.02%. Study findings and constraints: Researchers cautioned that cDNA sequencing could over-represent cells with high TCR expression.

The receptor was derived from a woman under 30 in good health. The sequenced sample consisted of naive CD4+ T cells from blood. The chain joins TRBV29-1 to TRBJ2-2; 8 bases fit TRBD1. In DNA, the CDR3 is TGCAGCGTAAGCCGACAGGGGAGTCACACCGGGGAGCTGTTTTTT. It codes for CSVSRQGSHTGELFF.